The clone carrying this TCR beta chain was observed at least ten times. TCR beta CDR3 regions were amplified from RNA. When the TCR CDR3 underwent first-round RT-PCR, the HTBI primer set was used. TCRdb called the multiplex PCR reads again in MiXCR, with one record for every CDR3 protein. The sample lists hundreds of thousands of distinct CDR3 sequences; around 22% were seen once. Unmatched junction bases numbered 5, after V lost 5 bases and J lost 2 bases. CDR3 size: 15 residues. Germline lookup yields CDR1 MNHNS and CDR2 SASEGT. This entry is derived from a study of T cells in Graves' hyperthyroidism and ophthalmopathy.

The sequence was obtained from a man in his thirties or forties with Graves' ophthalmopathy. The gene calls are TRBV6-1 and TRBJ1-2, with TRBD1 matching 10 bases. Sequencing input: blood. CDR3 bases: TGTGCCAGCAGTTCCCGGGACAGGGGAAACTATGGCTACACCTTC. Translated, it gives CASSSRDRGNYGYTF.